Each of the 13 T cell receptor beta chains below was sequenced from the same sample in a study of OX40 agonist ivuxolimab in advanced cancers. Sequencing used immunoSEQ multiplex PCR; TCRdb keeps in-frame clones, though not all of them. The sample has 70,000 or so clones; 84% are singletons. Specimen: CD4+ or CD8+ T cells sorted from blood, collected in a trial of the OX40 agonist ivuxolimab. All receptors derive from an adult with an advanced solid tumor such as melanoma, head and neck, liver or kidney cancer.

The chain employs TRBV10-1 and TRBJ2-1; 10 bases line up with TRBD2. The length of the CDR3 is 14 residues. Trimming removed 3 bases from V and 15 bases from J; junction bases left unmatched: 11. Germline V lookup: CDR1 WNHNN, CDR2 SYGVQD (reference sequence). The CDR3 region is CASSDEASGRPGFF. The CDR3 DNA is TGCGCCAGCAGTGATGAGGCTAGCGGGAGACCCGGGTTCTTC.

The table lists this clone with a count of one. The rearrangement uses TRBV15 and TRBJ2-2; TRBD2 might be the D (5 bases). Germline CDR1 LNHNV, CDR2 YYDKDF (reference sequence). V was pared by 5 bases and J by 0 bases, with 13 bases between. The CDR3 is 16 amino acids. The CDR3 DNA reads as TGTGCCACCAGCTCCGGGGTAGCTGCGAACACCGGGGAGCTGTTTTTT. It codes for CATSSGVAANTGELFF.

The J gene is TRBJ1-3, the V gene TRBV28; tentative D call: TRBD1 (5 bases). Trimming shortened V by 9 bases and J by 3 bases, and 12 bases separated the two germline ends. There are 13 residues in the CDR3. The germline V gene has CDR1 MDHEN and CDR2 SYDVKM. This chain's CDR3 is CASFQGHGNTIYF. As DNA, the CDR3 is TGTGCCAGTTTTCAGGGTCATGGAAACACCATATATTTT.

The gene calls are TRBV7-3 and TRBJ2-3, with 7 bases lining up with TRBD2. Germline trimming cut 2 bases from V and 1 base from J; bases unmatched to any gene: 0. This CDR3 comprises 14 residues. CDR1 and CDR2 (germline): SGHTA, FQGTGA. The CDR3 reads CASSLRGGTDTQYF. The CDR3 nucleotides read TGTGCCAGCAGCTTACGGGGGGGCACAGATACGCAGTATTTT.

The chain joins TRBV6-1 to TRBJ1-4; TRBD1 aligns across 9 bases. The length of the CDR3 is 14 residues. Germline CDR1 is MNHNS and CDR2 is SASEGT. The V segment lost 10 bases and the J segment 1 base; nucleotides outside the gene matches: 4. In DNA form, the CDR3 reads TGTGCCACCGAGGACAGGGGAACTAATGAAAAACTGTTTTTT. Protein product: CATEDRGTNEKLFF.

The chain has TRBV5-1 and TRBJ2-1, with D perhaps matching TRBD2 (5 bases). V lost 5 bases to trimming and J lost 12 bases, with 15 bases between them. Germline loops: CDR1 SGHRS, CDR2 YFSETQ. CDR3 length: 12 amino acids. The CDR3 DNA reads TGCGCCAGCAGGTTAGATCACGCGGGGCAGTTCTTC. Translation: CASRLDHAGQFF. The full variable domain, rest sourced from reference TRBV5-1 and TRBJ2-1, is KAGVTQTPRYLIKTRGQQVTLSCSPISGHRSVSWYQQTPGQGLQFLFEYFSETQRNKGNFPGRFSGRQFSNSRSEMNVSTLELGDSALYLCASRLDHAGQFFGPGTRLTVL.

This chain's CDR3 is CASSGHGARADTQYF. The CDR3 DNA sequence: TGTGCCAGCAGTGGGCATGGGGCGAGGGCAGATACGCAGTATTTT. The V call is TRBV28, the J call TRBJ2-3; possibly TRBD1 or TRBD2 for D (5 bases each). The V and J ends lost 5 bases and 4 bases respectively, with 16 bases between them. CDR1 and CDR2 from the germline V gene are MDHEN and SYDVKM. The CDR3 loop spans 15 amino acids.

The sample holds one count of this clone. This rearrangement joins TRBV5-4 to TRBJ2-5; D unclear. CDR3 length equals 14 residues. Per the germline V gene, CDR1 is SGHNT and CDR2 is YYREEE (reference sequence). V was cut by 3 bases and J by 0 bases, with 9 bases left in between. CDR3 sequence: CASSSTTYQETQYF. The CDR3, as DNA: TGTGCCAGCAGCTCCACTACGTACCAAGAGACCCAGTACTTC.

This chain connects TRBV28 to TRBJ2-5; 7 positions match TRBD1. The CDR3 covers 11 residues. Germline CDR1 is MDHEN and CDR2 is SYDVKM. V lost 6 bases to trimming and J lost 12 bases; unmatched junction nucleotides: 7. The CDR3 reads CASSDTGAKYF. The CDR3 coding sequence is TGTGCCAGCAGCGACACAGGGGCGAAGTACTTC.

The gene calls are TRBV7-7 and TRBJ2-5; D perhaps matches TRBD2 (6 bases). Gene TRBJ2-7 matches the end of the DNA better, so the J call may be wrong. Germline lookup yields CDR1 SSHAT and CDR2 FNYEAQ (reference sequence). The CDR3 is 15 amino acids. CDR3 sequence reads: CAGLRGGRVEYEQYF. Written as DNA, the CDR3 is TGTGCCGGACTACGAGGAGGGCGGGTAGAGTACGAGCAGTACTTC.

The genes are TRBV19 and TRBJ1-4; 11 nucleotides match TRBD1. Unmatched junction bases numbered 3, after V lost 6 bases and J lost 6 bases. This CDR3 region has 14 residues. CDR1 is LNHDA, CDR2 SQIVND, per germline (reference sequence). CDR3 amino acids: CASSRTGGDEKLFF. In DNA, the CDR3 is TGTGCCAGTAGCCGGACAGGGGGCGATGAAAAACTGTTTTTT.

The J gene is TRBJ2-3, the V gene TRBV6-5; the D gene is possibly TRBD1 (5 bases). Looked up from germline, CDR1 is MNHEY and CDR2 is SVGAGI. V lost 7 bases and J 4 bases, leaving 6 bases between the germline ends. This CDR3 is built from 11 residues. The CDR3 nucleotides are TGTGCCAGCAAACAGGCAGATACGCAGTATTTT. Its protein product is CASKQADTQYF.

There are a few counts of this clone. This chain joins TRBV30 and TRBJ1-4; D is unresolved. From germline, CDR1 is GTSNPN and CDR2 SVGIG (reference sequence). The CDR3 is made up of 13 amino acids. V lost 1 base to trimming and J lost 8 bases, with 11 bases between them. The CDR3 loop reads CAWSAGYGEKLFF. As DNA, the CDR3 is TGTGCCTGGAGTGCGGGGTACGGAGAAAAACTGTTTTTT.